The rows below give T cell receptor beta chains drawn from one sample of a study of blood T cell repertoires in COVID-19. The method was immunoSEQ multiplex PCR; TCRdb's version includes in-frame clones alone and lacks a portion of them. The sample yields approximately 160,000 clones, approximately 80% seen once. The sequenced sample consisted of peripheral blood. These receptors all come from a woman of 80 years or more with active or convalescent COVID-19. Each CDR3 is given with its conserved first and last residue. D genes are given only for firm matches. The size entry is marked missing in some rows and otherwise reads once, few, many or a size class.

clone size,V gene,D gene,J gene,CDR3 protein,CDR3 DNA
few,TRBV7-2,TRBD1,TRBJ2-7,CASSFTGTGGYEQYF,TGTGCCAGCAGCTTTACCGGGACAGGGGGCTACGAGCAGTACTTC
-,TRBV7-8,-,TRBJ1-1,CASSLALMGTSNTEAFF,TGTGCCAGCAGCTTAGCGCTAATGGGCACCTCGAACACTGAAGCTTTCTTT
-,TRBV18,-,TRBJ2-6,CASTLGTPNALPTGANVLTF,TGTGCCAGCACCTTAGGGACACCTAATGCTTTGCCGACTGGGGCCAACGTCCTGACTTTC
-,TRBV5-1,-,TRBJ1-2,CASSLGGAYGYTF,TGCGCCAGCAGCTTGGGAGGAGCCTATGGCTACACCTTC
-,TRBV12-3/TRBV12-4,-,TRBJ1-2,CASSPRLREGYTF,TGTGCCAGCAGTCCCCGGCTCCGGGAAGGCTACACCTTC
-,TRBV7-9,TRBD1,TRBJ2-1,CASSPLKGASVYNEQFF,TGTGCCAGCAGCCCCCTTAAGGGGGCCAGTGTGTACAATGAGCAGTTCTTC
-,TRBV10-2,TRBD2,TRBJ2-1,CASRGLADNEQFF,TGCGCCAGCAGGGGTCTAGCGGACAATGAGCAGTTCTTC
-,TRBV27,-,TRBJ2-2,CASSLGSYRVTGELFF,TGTGCCAGCAGTTTAGGATCATACAGGGTCACCGGGGAGCTGTTTTTT
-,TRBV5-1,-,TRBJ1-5,CASSQSGVPRGNQPQHF,TGCGCCAGCAGCCAATCAGGCGTCCCGCGGGGTAATCAGCCCCAGCATTTT
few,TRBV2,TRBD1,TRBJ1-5,CASSGGQGYYSNQPQHF,TGTGCCAGCAGTGGAGGACAGGGGTATTATAGCAATCAGCCCCAGCATTTT
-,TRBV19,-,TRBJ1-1,CASSVVDRTNTEAFF,TGTGCCAGTAGCGTCGTGGACAGAACTAACACTGAAGCTTTCTTT
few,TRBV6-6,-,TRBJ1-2,CASSTGPDGYTF,TGTGCCAGCAGTACAGGGCCGGATGGCTACACCTTC
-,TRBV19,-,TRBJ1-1,CASSIGPEAFF,TGTGCCAGTAGTATAGGGCCAGAAGCTTTCTTT
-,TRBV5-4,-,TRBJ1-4,CASSLAGNEKLFF,TGTGCCAGCAGCTTGGCGGGTAATGAAAAACTGTTTTTT
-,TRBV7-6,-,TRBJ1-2,CASSTTRDTCF,TGTGCCAGCAGCACGACCCGGGACACCTGCTTC
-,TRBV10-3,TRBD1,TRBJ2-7,CAIGQGSLSYEQYF,TGTGCCATCGGACAGGGCTCACTCTCCTACGAGCAGTACTTC
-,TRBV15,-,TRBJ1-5,CATSRVESIQPQHF,TGTGCCACCAGCAGAGTTGAGTCGATTCAGCCCCAGCATTTT
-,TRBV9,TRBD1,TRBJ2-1,CASSPVGQDYNEQFF,TGTGCCAGCAGCCCAGTAGGACAGGACTACAATGAGCAGTTCTTC
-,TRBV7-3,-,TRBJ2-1,CASSLTFGDKYHNEQFF,TGTGCCAGCAGCTTAACGTTCGGGGACAAGTACCACAATGAGCAGTTCTTC
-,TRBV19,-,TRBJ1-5,CASSLLNQPQHF,TGTGCCAGTAGTCTCCTAAATCAGCCCCAGCATTTT
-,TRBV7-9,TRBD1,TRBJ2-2,CASSIPPGGGTGELFF,TGTGCCAGCAGCATCCCGCCAGGGGGTGGAACCGGGGAGCTGTTTTTT
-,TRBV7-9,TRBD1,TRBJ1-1,CASSFETGTGLAFF,TGTGCCAGCAGCTTCGAAACCGGGACAGGGCTCGCTTTCTTT
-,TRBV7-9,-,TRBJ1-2,CASSLAQINYGYTF,TGTGCCAGCAGCTTAGCTCAGATCAACTATGGCTACACCTTC
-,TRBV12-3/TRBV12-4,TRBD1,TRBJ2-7,CASADRDHEQYF,TGTGCCAGCGCCGACAGGGATCACGAGCAGTACTTC
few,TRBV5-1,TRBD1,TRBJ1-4,CASSDQGARNEKLFF,TGCGCCAGCAGCGATCAGGGGGCCAGGAATGAAAAACTGTTTTTT
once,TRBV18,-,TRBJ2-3,CASSMTGNTDTQYF,TGTGCCAGCTCAATGACGGGGAACACAGATACGCAGTATTTT
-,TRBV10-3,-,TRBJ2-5,CATQGLAEETQYF,TGTGCCACCCAGGGGCTAGCGGAAGAGACCCAGTACTTC
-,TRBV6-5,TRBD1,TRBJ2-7,CASIGQEDTYEQYF,TGTGCCAGCATTGGACAGGAGGACACCTACGAGCAGTACTTC
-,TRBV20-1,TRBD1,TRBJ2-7,CSASPGQEHSRGYEQYF,TGCAGTGCTAGTCCGGGACAGGAACACTCAAGGGGTTACGAGCAGTACTTC
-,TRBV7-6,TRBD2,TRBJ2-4,CASSPGGTGALAKNIQYF,TGTGCCAGCAGCCCGGGGGGAACAGGTGCTCTAGCCAAAAACATTCAGTACTTC
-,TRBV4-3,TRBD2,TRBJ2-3,CASSQDLAGEADTQYF,TGCGCCAGCAGCCAAGATCTAGCGGGGGAAGCAGATACGCAGTATTTT
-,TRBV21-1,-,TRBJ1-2,CASSKGTGTMNYTF,TGTGCCAGCAGCAAAGGGACTGGAACTATGAACTACACCTTC
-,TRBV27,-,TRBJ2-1,CASSISQGNEQFF,TGTGCCAGCAGTATCTCACAGGGCAATGAGCAGTTCTTC
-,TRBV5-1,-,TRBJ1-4,CASSLGTATNEKLFF,TGCGCCAGCAGCTTGGGAACAGCAACTAATGAAAAACTGTTTTTT
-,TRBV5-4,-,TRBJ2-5,CASSLGTGKETQYF,TGTGCCAGCAGCTTGGGAACAGGAAAAGAGACCCAGTACTTC
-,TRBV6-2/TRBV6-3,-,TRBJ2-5,CASSYSGTGQETQYF,TGTGCCAGCAGTTACAGCGGGACAGGCCAAGAGACCCAGTACTTC
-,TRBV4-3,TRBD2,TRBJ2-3,CASSQAPGLAGGGGTQYF,TGCGCCAGCAGCCAAGCCCCGGGACTAGCGGGGGGCGGGGGGACGCAGTATTTT
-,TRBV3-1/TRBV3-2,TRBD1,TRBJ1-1,CASSQATGGGTEAFF,TGTGCCAGCAGCCAAGCTACAGGGGGCGGAACTGAAGCTTTCTTT
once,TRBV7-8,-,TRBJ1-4,CASSLGVTGGKLFF,TGTGCCAGCAGCTTAGGGGTGACAGGTGGAAAACTGTTTTTT
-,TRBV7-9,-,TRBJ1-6,CASSLGQGNNSPLHF,TGTGCCAGCAGCTTGGGTCAGGGGAATAATTCACCCCTCCACTTT
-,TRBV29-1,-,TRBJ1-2,CSVESNSYSNYGYTF,TGCAGCGTTGAAAGCAATAGTTACAGTAACTATGGCTACACCTTC
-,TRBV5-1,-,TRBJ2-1,CASSADYNEQFF,TGCGCCAGCAGCGCAGATTACAATGAGCAGTTCTTC
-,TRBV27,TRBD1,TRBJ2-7,CASSPLPKTGFYEQYF,TGTGCCAGCAGTCCATTGCCTAAGACAGGGTTCTACGAGCAGTACTTC
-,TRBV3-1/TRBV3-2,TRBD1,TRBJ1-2,CASTPPGTGTNYGYTF,TGTGCCAGCACCCCCCCCGGGACAGGGACTAACTATGGCTACACCTTC
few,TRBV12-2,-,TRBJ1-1,CASRFRSFF,TGTGCAAGTCGCTTCAGATCTTTCTTT
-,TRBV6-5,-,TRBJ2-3,CASRKPGADTQYF,TGTGCCAGCAGAAAGCCAGGGGCGGATACGCAGTATTTT
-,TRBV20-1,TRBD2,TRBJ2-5,CSVSSGGSKTQYF,TGCAGTGTTAGTAGCGGGGGCTCTAAGACCCAGTACTTC
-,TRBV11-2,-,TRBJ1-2,CASSLDLAGIGGYTF,TGTGCCAGCAGCTTAGATCTGGCCGGGATTGGGGGCTACACCTTC
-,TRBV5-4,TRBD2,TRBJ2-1,CASSSRTSGGPTYNEQFF,TGTGCCAGCAGCTCCCGGACTAGCGGGGGCCCTACCTACAATGAGCAGTTCTTC
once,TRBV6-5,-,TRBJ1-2,CASSYGSSYGYTF,TGTGCCAGCAGTTACGGCTCCTCGTATGGCTACACCTTC
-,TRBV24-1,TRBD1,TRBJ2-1,CATSDFTRTGDNEQFF,TGTGCCACCAGTGATTTCACTAGGACAGGCGACAATGAGCAGTTCTTC
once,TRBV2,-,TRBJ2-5,CASSGGFGETQYF,TGTGCCAGCAGTGGCGGGTTCGGTGAGACCCAGTACTTC
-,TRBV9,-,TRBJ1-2,CASSATPDSLGGYTF,TGTGCCAGCAGCGCAACCCCGGACAGCCTGGGTGGCTACACCTTC
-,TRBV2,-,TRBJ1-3,CASSGPLGQLTSGNTIYF,TGTGCCAGCAGTGGCCCCCTCGGACAGTTAACCTCTGGAAACACCATATATTTT
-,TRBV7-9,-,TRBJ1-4,CASSFSGTSTNEKLFF,TGTGCCAGCAGCTTCTCCGGGACTTCAACTAATGAAAAACTGTTTTTT
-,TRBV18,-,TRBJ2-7,CASSPPRDSYEQYF,TGTGCCAGCTCACCCCCCAGGGACTCCTACGAGCAGTACTTC
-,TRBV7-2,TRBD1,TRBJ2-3,CASSLGRDRVTDTQYF,TGTGCCAGCAGCTTAGGACGGGACAGGGTCACAGATACGCAGTATTTT
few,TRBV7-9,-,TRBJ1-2,CASSFGQLNYGYTF,TGTGCCAGCAGCTTCGGACAGCTTAACTATGGCTACACCTTC